Sequencing of this TCR beta chain was carried out in a study of early T cells in non-severe SARS-CoV-2 infection. As for the study in general: Chains were not paired, and sequencing was done on bulk RNA from unsorted whole blood.

Worth noting for this clonotype: Its antigen is not identified.

General study results and limits: Private and CD4 specificities were missed by VDJdb matching, which favored anti-spike CD8 responses.

V lost 6 bases and J lost 3, with 12 bases in between. From germline, CDR1 is SQVTM and CDR2 ANQGSEA. This CDR3 has 12 amino acids. TCRdb reprocessed the 5' RACE reads with MiXCR, giving one entry per CDR3 protein. The table records roughly 70,000 distinct CDR3 sequences, less than 15% of them present only once. The chain links TRBV29-1 to TRBJ2-7; D possibly corresponds to TRBD1 (6 bases). This clonotype was obtained from an adult who was a healthcare worker with PCR-confirmed SARS-CoV-2 infection or an uninfected control (not recorded which). Sample: whole blood. In DNA form, the CDR3 reads TGCAGCGTACGGGACACCGGCTACGAGCAGTACTTC. It translates to CSVRDTGYEQYF.